The TCR beta chain described here comes from a study of cytomegalovirus exposure and HLA in healthy donors (dated by TCRdb to the late 2010s). The study in broad terms: According to an earlier analysis of a few hundred of the donors, roughly 180 million T cells yielded over 90 million unique TCR beta sequences and 276 Gb of sequence data. Using immunosequencing, the study profiled T cell repertoires from about 620 subjects and related those repertoires to cytomegalovirus serostatus. The study aimed to test whether cataloging public T cell receptors could reveal signatures of past pathogen exposure. A separate validation cohort of about 110 different subjects was used in addition to the approximately 670-subject first cohort. The number of typed donors differed by locus: roughly 620-630 for A, B, C, DRB1 and DQB1; some 500 for DQA1; approximately 600 for DPA1; and some 430 for DPB1. A later genetic analysis used genome-wide SNP genotypes for about 65% of the roughly 700 donors, treating that subset as a discovery cohort. Because of strong linkage in the cohort, roughly five DR-DQ haplotypes were treated as single units for association and clustering. Among 398 genotyped donors of the cohort, an average of approximately 220,000 unique TCR beta nucleotide sequences was sequenced per donor, of which about 18% were non-productive. Among the roughly 410 genotyped donors, roughly 80% belonged to the genetic ancestry cluster associated with self-reported Caucasian donors. High-throughput TCR immunosequencing, statistical association of individual TCRs with disease status, and machine learning were combined to predict cytomegalovirus infection status. Rather than drawing on any new phenotypic data, the later analysis identified candidate immune exposures from TCR beta sequences and the way those sequences occurred across donors. All discovery cohort repertoires had been generated on a single sequencing platform. In an earlier analysis of 587 of the donors, high-throughput TCR beta sequencing was used to judge whether each TCR beta V gene segment behaved as functional or pseudogenic. Around 320 gigabases of sequencing data and 80 million or so unique TCR sequences were included in an early release covering about 700 HLA-typed donors. A later analysis re-examined previously published TCR beta repertoires from just over 650 donors and added high-resolution HLA genotyping to investigate patterns of TCR occurrence. HLA typing covered class I and class II loci at four-digit resolution. Donor age, sex, ethnicity and CMV serostatus were compiled alongside the repertoire data. Beyond this particular receptor, the publication reports: A later genetic analysis reported fewer N-insertions in productive TCRs among donors in an Asian-associated ancestry cluster than the approximately 700-donor mean. Some IMGT-functional V segments, including TRBV6-2 and TRBV6-3, could not be distinguished by the 87-base-pair reads and were therefore excluded. This cohort had only TCR beta chains sequenced, and the lack of alpha or paired-chain data limited which features could be detected. A cluster of highly shared sequence variants was judged likely to represent a technical artifact of the sequencing pipeline. Presence/absence analyses assumed roughly uniform sequencing depth across donors, an assumption that may not hold. In vitro tests confirmed that a few of the cytomegalovirus-associated TCR beta chains recognize cytomegalovirus antigens. A further reported finding was that TCR beta sequences accurately predicted the HLA-A and HLA-B alleles for most subjects in the first cohort. Most CMV-associated TCR beta chains appeared to be HLA-restricted in a later analysis, and the HLA associations seemed to be driven largely by CMV exposure. The classifier was reported to diagnose cytomegalovirus status with high specificity and sensitivity in both the original cohort and the validation cohort. Broadly in line with IMGT annotations, most TCR beta V segments showed up in productive rearrangements about 87% or about 30% of the time in an earlier analysis of 450 to 600 of the donors. V-gene and J-gene trimming of TCR beta chains was associated with a missense DCLRE1C variant in a later genetic analysis, and the association was replicated in an independent cohort. Because HLA typing was unavailable for some donors at each locus, only the typed subset was used in association tests. It was suggested by the authors that the approach could potentially be generalized to other disease states and immunological phenotypes. Linkage disequilibrium might explain the correlated functional status among segregating V segments, but an unknown experimental factor could not be ruled out. In a later analysis, several top co-occurrence clusters were reported to appear linked to parvovirus B19, influenza, CMV and Epstein-Barr virus. Immune exposure information for the cohort was limited to CMV serostatus. Roughly 17 rarely observed V segments, including chromosome 9 orphons, were excluded from the earlier analysis of approximately 600 of the donors because counts were too low. Most TCR sequences were seen in very few donors, while some public TCRs were found in many individuals. In the study, about 150 TCR beta chains were listed as associated with cytomegalovirus. In a later analysis, HLA-associated TCR beta chains showed more clonal expansion and lower generation probabilities than non-associated chains that were equally common. Strong co-occurrence of HLA alleles, especially DR and DQ, made assigning TCR associations to individual alleles difficult. A later analysis found that TCR association rates varied across HLA loci, with DRB1 alleles showing the most associated TCRs and HLA-C alleles the fewest. At a false discovery rate of 0.05, a later analysis linked 15,000 to 20,000 TCR beta sequences to specific HLA alleles.

From its cysteine to its phenylalanine, the CDR3 spans 16 amino acids. Only the CDR3 DNA stays, 48 bases, in frame from base 1. At the junction V is shortened by 0 bases and J by 3 bases, with 14 bases in between. CDR1 and CDR2, per the germline V gene, are SGDLS and YYNGEE. The cohort comprised around 700 healthy bone marrow donors. At the time of sampling, every cohort member was nominally healthy, though immune exposures that went unrecorded were likely present. The donor tested CMV seropositive, placing the donor among the 289 seropositive members of the cohort. A peripheral blood sample was collected from each donor, and TCR beta sequencing was performed on peripheral blood mononuclear cells. The Qiagen DNeasy Blood Extraction Kit was used to extract genomic DNA from the blood cell samples. Concerning this clone: No antigen is known for it. The sample holds no much larger clone one base away, and base qualities are not on file.

To prepare the library, the immunoSEQ multiplex PCR assay was applied. The multiplex PCR relied on a mix of 60 forward primers for TCR Vbeta segments and 13 reverse primers for TCR Jbeta segments. The CDR3 region of rearranged TCR beta genes was amplified from genomic DNA by a multiplex PCR assay. The amplified TCR beta libraries were sequenced on the Illumina HiSeq System as 87-base-pair reads. The original methods were these. A later analysis counted about 80 million unique TCR beta chains across the 666 repertoires, and roughly 11 million of these chains were shared by at least two donors. Raw reads were error-corrected and collapsed into unique sequences with a nearest-neighbor algorithm that merged closely related sequences to remove PCR and sequencing errors. V, D and J gene segments were assigned by aligning CDR3 sequences to IMGT reference sequences. Each retained sequence needed at least a six-nucleotide match to both a V gene segment and a J gene segment. A rearrangement was called productive if the CDR3 had no stop codons and remained in frame with V and J, and every other rearrangement was called non-productive. CDR3 was defined by IMGT convention, running from the second conserved V-encoded cysteine to the conserved J-encoded phenylalanine. The earlier analysis of 550 to 650 of the donors excluded any sequence lacking an unambiguous match to a single V gene segment. An earlier analysis of just under 600 of the donors called V segments functional above 56.7% productive rearrangements and segregating when the between-donor standard deviation exceeded 5%. A statistical classification framework was developed to diagnose cytomegalovirus status using the catalog of TCR beta chain sequences. In a later analysis, TCR nucleotide sequences were compared against IMGT/GENE-DB human TR gene sequences so that V and J genes could be assigned. In a later analysis, CDR3 sequences and most-parsimonious VDJ recombination scenarios were assigned using the TCRdist pipeline. In a later analysis, each TCR beta chain was defined by its CDR3 amino acid sequence together with its V-gene family, and reads lacking a unique V-gene family were excluded. As a way to deal with suspected cross-contamination and a sequencing artifact, a later analysis dropped 450 to 600 nucleotide sequences that were highly shared and had low generation probability. In a later analysis, a clonal expansion index for each public chain was calculated from normalized within-repertoire ranks of inferred template counts. Generation probabilities in a later analysis came from a VDJ recombination model fitted to out-of-frame rearrangements, and those results were checked against IGoR. A later analysis scored TCR-TCR, TCR-HLA and TCR-CMV co-occurrence with hypergeometric tests, applying a repertoire-size bias correction to TCR pairs. A later analysis estimated false discovery rates by permuting HLA or CMV assignments 20 times. In a later analysis, co-occurring TCRs were grouped with DBSCAN, and TCRdist sequence similarity was added when clustering was performed within HLA-allele-positive subsets. Repertoires with fewer than 30,000 or more than 120,000 public chains, plus five repertoires with anomalous nucleotide sharing, were excluded from co-occurrence clustering. Entries here come from immuneACCESS through TCRdb and include only in-frame sequences with V and J called. Some clones fail to appear in such tables; in the studies checked, an unresolved V gene covers under half of the shortfall, and the cause of the remainder is unknown. V, J and clone size were drawn from that table, and D and trimming were deduced from the DNA. In this sample the table shows roughly 100,000 clones, approximately 79% of which occur a single time. The biggest ten clones account for 5.8% of the sample.

Material: PBMCs. The rearranged segments are TRBV9 and TRBJ2-3; possibly the D gene is TRBD2, per 7 matching bases. This sequence was found in a man in his 60s in good health and CMV-seropositive. The sequenced DNA: TGTGCCAGCAGCGTAGATCCCAGGGGAGGGACAGATACGCAGTATTTT. This yields the protein CASSVDPRGGTDTQYF.